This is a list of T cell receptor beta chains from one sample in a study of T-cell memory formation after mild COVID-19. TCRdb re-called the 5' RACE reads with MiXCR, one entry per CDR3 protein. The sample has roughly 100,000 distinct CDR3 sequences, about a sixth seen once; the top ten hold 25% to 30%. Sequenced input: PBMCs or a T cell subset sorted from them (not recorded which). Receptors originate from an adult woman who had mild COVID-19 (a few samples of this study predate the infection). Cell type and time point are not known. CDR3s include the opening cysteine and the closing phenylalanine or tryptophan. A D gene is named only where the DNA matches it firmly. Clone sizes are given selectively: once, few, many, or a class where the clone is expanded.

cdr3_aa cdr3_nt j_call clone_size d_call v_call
CASSPGQGGKDEQYF TGCGCCAGCAGCCCAGGACAGGGAGGGAAGGACGAGCAGTACTTC TRBJ2-7 NA NA TRBV5-1
CASSPPIGFSPLHF TGTGCCAGCTCACCACCGATAGGGTTTTCACCCCTCCACTTT TRBJ1-6 few NA TRBV18
CASSPLLRDGGNGYTF TGTGCCAGCAGCCCCCTATTGAGGGACGGGGGGAATGGCTACACCTTC TRBJ1-2 few NA TRBV7-6
CASSKLRQGDPSGYGYTF TGTGCCAGCAGCAAGTTAAGACAGGGGGATCCTAGCGGCTATGGCTACACCTTC TRBJ1-2 NA TRBD1 TRBV7-9
CATSRDRDRVGRVGNQPQHF TGTGCCACCAGCAGAGATCGGGACAGGGTGGGAAGGGTCGGCAATCAGCCCCAGCATTTT TRBJ1-5 NA TRBD1 TRBV15
CSVEPGYTF TGCAGCGTTGAACCTGGCTACACCTTC TRBJ1-2 few NA TRBV29-1
CASSHLGGYQPQHF TGCGCCAGCAGCCATTTGGGGGGGTATCAGCCCCAGCATTTT TRBJ1-5 NA NA TRBV4-1
CASSLAGEQAVNTEAFF TGTGCCAGCAGCTTGGCGGGGGAACAGGCCGTGAACACTGAAGCTTTCTTT TRBJ1-1 NA NA TRBV5-5
CASSPSWDYPYFRNANEKLFF TGTGCCAGCTCACCCTCGTGGGATTACCCCTACTTCCGAAACGCTAATGAAAAACTGTTTTTT TRBJ1-4 NA NA TRBV18
CASSALAWGTDTQYF TGTGCCAGCAGTGCCTTGGCTTGGGGCACAGATACGCAGTATTTT TRBJ2-3 few NA TRBV6-5
CSARREGTVNTEAFF TGCAGTGCTAGAAGGGAAGGGACGGTGAACACTGAAGCTTTCTTT TRBJ1-1 NA NA TRBV20-1
CATSEDGTHYGYTF TGTGCCACCAGTGAGGACGGGACTCACTATGGCTACACCTTC TRBJ1-2 few NA TRBV24-1
CASRPGTSTNEKLFF TGTGCCAGCAGACCCGGGACCTCAACTAATGAAAAACTGTTTTTT TRBJ1-4 few NA TRBV12-3/TRBV12-4
CASSLRGYYGYTF TGTGCCAGCAGTTTGCGGGGGTACTATGGCTACACCTTC TRBJ1-2 NA NA TRBV12-3/TRBV12-4
CAWSVLAGSYEQYF TGTGCCTGGAGTGTACTAGCGGGGTCGTACGAGCAGTACTTC TRBJ2-7 few TRBD2 TRBV30
CASTHWELNTEAFF TGTGCCAGCACTCATTGGGAATTGAACACTGAAGCTTTCTTT TRBJ1-1 NA NA TRBV6-6
CASSFHTAGYNSPLHF TGTGCCAGCAGCTTCCACACCGCGGGGTATAATTCACCCCTCCACTTT TRBJ1-6 NA NA TRBV11-2
CASSVDPAHSGPSYNEQFF TGTGCCAGCAGCGTAGATCCCGCGCATAGCGGCCCATCCTACAATGAGCAGTTCTTC TRBJ2-1 many NA TRBV9
CSVAGHWGTEAFF TGCAGCGTTGCTGGACACTGGGGAACTGAAGCTTTCTTT TRBJ1-1 few NA TRBV29-1
CASSSQEGRAYEQYF TGTGCCAGCAGTTCCCAGGAAGGGCGGGCCTACGAGCAGTACTTC TRBJ2-7 few NA TRBV25-1
CASSGVAGVVDTQYF TGTGCCAGCAGCGGGGTAGCGGGGGTGGTGGATACGCAGTATTTT TRBJ2-3 NA TRBD2 TRBV4-2
CATSWGTGELFF TGTGCCACCAGTTGGGGAACCGGGGAGCTGTTTTTT TRBJ2-2 NA NA TRBV24-1
CSVEGTGGRGYSTDTQYF TGCAGCGTTGAAGGAACAGGGGGAAGGGGATATAGCACAGATACGCAGTATTTT TRBJ2-3 NA TRBD1 TRBV29-1
CATSDWKQSGELFF TGTGCCACCAGTGATTGGAAGCAATCGGGGGAGCTGTTTTTT TRBJ2-2 NA NA TRBV24-1
CSARDAETQYF TGCAGCGCCCGTGATGCGGAGACCCAGTACTTC TRBJ2-5 many NA TRBV29-1
CASSPGGGGTEAFF TGTGCCAGCTCACCCGGCGGCGGTGGCACTGAAGCTTTCTTT TRBJ1-1 NA NA TRBV18
CASSSSALLEAFF TGTGCCAGCAGTTCCTCAGCTCTCCTCGAAGCTTTCTTT TRBJ1-1 NA NA TRBV27
CASSQGLGKLFF TGTGCCAGCAGCCAAGGGTTGGGAAAACTGTTTTTT TRBJ1-4 NA NA TRBV7-9
CASSVGQGYEQFF TGTGCCAGCAGTGTCGGACAGGGATATGAGCAGTTCTTC TRBJ2-1 many TRBD1 TRBV6-4
CASSTLTGARDEQYF TGTGCCAGTAGTACTTTGACAGGGGCCAGGGACGAGCAGTACTTC TRBJ2-7 once TRBD1 TRBV19
CASSLTRANTGELFF TGTGCCAGCAGCTTAACACGGGCGAACACCGGGGAGCTGTTTTTT TRBJ2-2 NA NA TRBV7-9
CASSGPDTQYF TGTGCCAGCTCAGGGCCAGATACGCAGTATTTT TRBJ2-3 NA NA TRBV18
CASSTRGYEQYF TGTGCCAGTAGTACGCGGGGTTACGAGCAGTACTTC TRBJ2-7 few NA TRBV19
CASSSLPTNTEAFF TGTGCCAGCAGCTCACTCCCGACGAACACTGAAGCTTTCTTT TRBJ1-1 NA NA TRBV3-1
CASSLGEAEAFF TGTGCCAGCAGCTTAGGAGAGGCTGAAGCTTTCTTT TRBJ1-1 NA NA TRBV7-8
CASGAGQSSYGYTF TGTGCTAGTGGTGCCGGACAGTCCAGCTATGGCTACACCTTC TRBJ1-2 NA NA TRBV12-5
CASSGPWDSPLHF TGTGCCAGCAGTGGCCCATGGGATTCACCCCTCCACTTT TRBJ1-6 few NA TRBV25-1
CASSSPGQVNTGELFF TGTGCCAGCAGTTCTCCCGGACAGGTGAACACCGGGGAGCTGTTTTTT TRBJ2-2 NA TRBD1 TRBV7-3
CASSLGQGDEQFF TGTGCCAGCAGCCTCGGGCAGGGCGATGAGCAGTTCTTC TRBJ2-1 NA NA TRBV4-2
CASSLGGFVGSGQETQYF TGTGCCAGCAGCTTAGGAGGGTTTGTGGGAAGTGGACAAGAGACCCAGTACTTC TRBJ2-5 few NA TRBV7-7
CASSIHLAGGPADTQYF TGTGCCAGTAGTATCCACTTAGCGGGAGGGCCAGCGGATACGCAGTATTTT TRBJ2-3 NA TRBD2 TRBV19
CASSLEGSPYEQYF TGCGCCAGCAGCTTGGAAGGTAGCCCCTACGAGCAGTACTTC TRBJ2-7 many NA TRBV5-1
CSVYPWVEGTDTQYF TGCAGCGTGTACCCGTGGGTAGAGGGCACAGATACGCAGTATTTT TRBJ2-3 NA NA TRBV29-1
CASSLARDHNEQFF TGTGCCAGCAGCTTAGCCCGCGACCACAATGAGCAGTTCTTC TRBJ2-1 few NA TRBV7-8
CASRHRYLRGAEAFF TGTGCCAGCAGGCATAGGTACTTGAGGGGGGCTGAAGCTTTCTTT TRBJ1-1 few NA TRBV12-3/TRBV12-4
CASTRVGEGTGELFF TGTGCCAGCACCCGGGTGGGTGAGGGCACCGGGGAGCTGTTTTTT TRBJ2-2 few NA TRBV12-3/TRBV12-4
CSARDQTGAFYNEQFF TGCAGTGCTAGAGATCAGACAGGAGCGTTTTACAATGAGCAGTTCTTC TRBJ2-1 NA NA TRBV20-1
CASSPDTGNQPQHF TGTGCCAGCAGCCCCGACACGGGCAATCAGCCCCAGCATTTT TRBJ1-5 few NA TRBV9
CAIRDGTAPEQFF TGTGCCATCAGGGACGGGACCGCGCCTGAGCAGTTCTTC TRBJ2-1 few NA TRBV10-3
CASIIPFREQFF TGTGCCAGCATCATTCCTTTCCGTGAGCAGTTCTTC TRBJ2-1 NA NA TRBV12-3/TRBV12-4
CASSGWGHETPTNEQYF TGTGCCAGCTCAGGGTGGGGGCACGAGACCCCCACCAACGAGCAGTACTTC TRBJ2-7 NA NA TRBV18
CASSHRDSYNEQFF TGTGCCAGCAGCCACCGGGACAGCTACAATGAGCAGTTCTTC TRBJ2-1 many TRBD1 TRBV7-9
CATLDLLTYEQYF TGCGCCACCCTGGACCTACTTACCTACGAGCAGTACTTC TRBJ2-7 few NA TRBV4-1
CATSDLDREQYF TGTGCCACCAGTGATCTAGATAGAGAGCAGTACTTC TRBJ2-7 NA NA TRBV24-1
CASSPLPTNQPQHF TGTGCCAGCAGCCCACTTCCGACTAATCAGCCCCAGCATTTT TRBJ1-5 NA NA TRBV5-6